Listed below are T cell receptor beta chains from one sample, sequenced in a study of shared clonotypes between healthy human individuals. This table comes from immunoSEQ multiplex PCR, and its TCRdb copy is limited to in-frame clones, with some not included. The sample consists of a few hundred thousand clones, about 74% of them appearing once. The specimen sequenced was memory CD4+ T cells sorted from blood. The source is a man aged 25 to 40 in good health. Both conserved end residues are part of each CDR3. The D gene is left open where the match is weak. For some rows the clone size is stated as once, few or many, or as a class when expanded; others skip it.

size,V,D,J,CDR3,DNA
.,TRBV19,.,TRBJ1-1,CASQAPRSQNTEAFF,TGTGCCAGCCAGGCCCCCCGGTCCCAGAACACTGAAGCTTTCTTT
once,TRBV28,.,TRBJ1-5,CASSLSPRQRPQHF,TGTGCCAGCAGTTTAAGTCCCCGCCAGCGGCCCCAGCATTTT
.,TRBV18,TRBD2,TRBJ2-1,CASSPRGRVAGGAYNEQFF,TGTGCCAGCTCACCACGCGGGAGGGTAGCGGGAGGTGCCTACAATGAGCAGTTCTTC
.,TRBV6-5,.,TRBJ1-1,CASSLTHREGEAFF,TGTGCCAGCAGTCTCACTCACAGGGAGGGTGAAGCTTTCTTT
.,TRBV28,.,TRBJ2-7,CASSPSVGAGRSSSYEQYF,TGTGCCAGCAGCCCGTCTGTCGGTGCAGGCCGATCTAGCTCTTACGAGCAGTACTTC
.,TRBV2,.,TRBJ2-7,CASTREFYEQYF,TGTGCCAGCACACGGGAGTTTTACGAGCAGTACTTC
.,TRBV27,.,TRBJ1-4,CASSLLQQEKLFF,TGTGCCAGCAGTTTATTACAACAGGAAAAACTGTTTTTT
.,TRBV6-1,TRBD1,TRBJ2-1,CASSEMGQGEQFF,TGTGCCAGCAGTGAAATGGGACAGGGAGAGCAGTTCTTC
.,TRBV5-6,.,TRBJ2-3,CASSPTVPTDTQYF,TGTGCCAGCAGCCCGACCGTACCCACAGATACGCAGTATTTT
.,TRBV19,.,TRBJ2-1,CASTLTRQYNEQFF,TGTGCCAGTACCCTGACTAGGCAATACAATGAGCAGTTCTTC
.,TRBV29-1,TRBD1,TRBJ2-5,CSVEPGGGLGETQYF,TGCAGCGTTGAACCAGGGGGCGGACTTGGAGAGACCCAGTACTTC
.,TRBV13,.,TRBJ2-6,CASSTGTVYSGANVLTF,TGTGCCAGCAGCACGGGGACGGTCTACTCTGGGGCCAACGTCCTGACTTTC
.,TRBV12-5,.,TRBJ1-2,CASGLVPAVHGYTF,TGTGCTAGTGGTTTGGTACCGGCAGTCCATGGCTACACCTTC
few,TRBV5-1,TRBD1,TRBJ1-4,CASSPGMDRGREKLFF,TGCGCCAGCAGCCCAGGGATGGACAGGGGACGTGAAAAACTGTTTTTT
.,TRBV7-2,.,TRBJ2-6,CASSLVGGDGANVLTF,TGTGCCAGCAGCTTGGTGGGGGGTGATGGGGCCAACGTCCTGACTTTC
few,TRBV7-2,TRBD2,TRBJ2-7,CASSLGWPSGSYEQYF,TGTGCCAGCAGCTTAGGTTGGCCTAGCGGGAGTTACGAGCAGTACTTC
.,TRBV6-1,.,TRBJ2-7,CASSGTGYYEQYF,TGTGCCAGCAGTGGAACAGGGTACTACGAGCAGTACTTC
few,TRBV5-6,.,TRBJ2-7,CASSLDYEQYF,TGTGCCAGCAGCCTGGACTACGAGCAGTACTTC
.,TRBV7-3,.,TRBJ2-3,CASSSDYRATQYF,TGTGCCAGCAGCTCAGATTACAGGGCTACGCAGTATTTT
.,TRBV18,TRBD2,TRBJ2-5,CASSPREREGRYQETQYF,TGTGCCAGCTCACCTAGAGAGCGGGAGGGCCGGTACCAAGAGACCCAGTACTTC
.,TRBV4-3,TRBD1,TRBJ1-4,CASSQGGIGTGGEKLFF,TGCGCCAGCAGCCAAGGGGGGATCGGGACAGGGGGTGAAAAACTGTTTTTT
.,TRBV9,.,TRBJ1-3,CASSVSLGQSSGNTIYF,TGTGCCAGCAGCGTTAGCCTCGGCCAGAGCTCTGGAAACACCATATATTTT
.,TRBV28,.,TRBJ2-7,CASSPGQGTYEQYF,TGTGCCAGCAGTCCGGGACAAGGGACCTACGAGCAGTACTTC
.,TRBV19,TRBD1,TRBJ2-5,CASSLMGFRTGTQETQYF,TGTGCCAGTAGTTTGATGGGTTTTAGGACAGGGACACAAGAGACCCAGTACTTC
once,TRBV5-1,TRBD1,TRBJ2-1,CASSSGQGRVNEQFF,TGCGCCAGCAGCTCCGGACAGGGTAGGGTCAATGAGCAGTTCTTC
.,TRBV7-8,.,TRBJ2-7,CASSLRGLDEQYF,TGTGCCAGCAGCTTGAGGGGGTTGGACGAGCAGTACTTC
.,TRBV6-5,.,TRBJ2-5,CASSYLDRTRGTQYF,TGTGCCAGCAGTTACTTGGACCGCACTAGGGGGACCCAGTACTTC
.,TRBV15,.,TRBJ2-1,CATSPIWGAEGEQFF,TGTGCCACCAGCCCTATTTGGGGGGCGGAAGGTGAGCAGTTCTTC
.,TRBV11-2,TRBD2,TRBJ2-7,CASSLFSSGSAEQYF,TGTGCCAGCAGCTTATTTTCTAGCGGGAGCGCCGAGCAGTACTTC